This TCR beta chain emerged from a study of T-cell reconstitution after alpha-beta-depleted transplantation in children. The study, taken as a whole, reports: Day-60 TCRbeta diversity that was high in some patients was derived from surviving recipient T cells and thymic progenitors.

This clonotype showed up just a few times. Its antigen is as yet unknown. TCRbeta library preparation incorporated unique molecular identifiers. TCRdb re-called the PCR reads through MiXCR, storing one row per CDR3 protein. This table holds hundreds of thousands of distinct CDR3 sequences, approximately 22% found once. The CDR3 consists of 13 residues. Per germline, CDR1 SQVTM and CDR2 ANQGSEA. The V and J ends lost 8 bases and 0 bases respectively, with 13 bases between them. The TCR originated in a boy younger than two who had a stem cell transplant for acute myeloid leukemia, so the T cells may come from the graft donor. This rearrangement joins TRBV29-1 to TRBJ1-1; no clear D. This material consisted of PBMCs, mostly from graft donor cells, taken 360 days after TCRalphabeta/CD19-depleted stem cell transplant. The chain's CDR3 is CSPRHSMNTEAFF. The DNA of the CDR3 is TGCAGCCCTCGGCACTCCATGAACACTGAAGCTTTCTTT.